This T cell receptor (beta chain) comes out of a study of CD8 T cells in ankylosing spondylitis. In regard to this clonotype: What it recognizes is unknown.

Broader study findings: Ankylosing spondylitis blood appeared to be characterized by a TCR beta motif of about 8 highly homologous variants. Disease-linked clones reportedly concentrated significantly in matched ankylosing spondylitis synovial fluid.

Via MiXCR, TCRdb re-called the 5' RACE reads, giving one row per CDR3 protein. This table holds approximately 400,000 distinct CDR3 sequences, 26% found once. Sequences were obtained from blood, either unsorted or a sorted T cell fraction (not recorded which). The sequence was obtained from a male donor with ankylosing spondylitis.

The CDR3 DNA reads as TGCAGTGTTCCCGGGGGTATCCGGACCGGGGAGCTGTTTTTT. It codes for CSVPGGIRTGELFF. The chain has TRBV20-1 and TRBJ2-2, with TRBD2 as a possible D gene (6 bases). V dropped 7 bases and J dropped 5 bases, with 17 bases sitting between them. This CDR3 is built from 14 residues. Germline values: CDR1 DFQATT, CDR2 SNEGSKA (reference sequence).